This T cell receptor beta chain was identified in a study of cytomegalovirus exposure and HLA in healthy donors. Study-wide points: The records held CMV serostatus as the only immune exposure information. As a later analysis revealed, the rate of TCR association differed by HLA locus, with DRB1 most and HLA-C fewest.

V lost 2 bases and J lost 7, with 23 bases in between. The V gene's germline CDR1 is LNHNV and CDR2 YYDKDF (reference sequence). This CDR3 contains 17 residues. There are a few counts of this clone. What it binds is not known. Primers: 60 Vbeta forward and 13 Jbeta reverse. Here immunoSEQ multiplex PCR was the method, and the copy in TCRdb shows in-frame clones only, minus some. In the table there are more than 130,000 clones, roughly 75% of which are singletons. V and J are TRBV15 and TRBJ1-2; possibly TRBD1 for D (6 bases). The TCR sequence derives from a man in his forties in good health and CMV-seropositive. The material sequenced was PBMCs. CDR3 region: CATSRSGHRHALGGYTF. The CDR3 DNA is TGTGCCACCAGCAGATCGGGACACCGCCACGCCCTCGGTGGCTACACCTTC. Based on the CDR3 plus reference TRBV15 and TRBJ1-2, the full variable domain is DAMVIQNPRYQVTQFGKPVTLSCSQTLNHNVMYWYQQKSSQAPKLLFHYYDKDFNNEADTPDNFQSRRPNTSFCFLDIRSPGLGDTAMYLCATSRSGHRHALGGYTFGSGTRLTVV.